The 18 T cell receptor beta chains below come from one sample, sequenced in a study of OX40 agonist ivuxolimab in advanced cancers. Library prep was done by the immunoSEQ multiplex PCR assay. TCRdb took this table from immuneACCESS and kept in-frame rearrangements with V and J called. Such tables lack part of the clones; where checked against another copy, unresolved V genes explain under half of the gap, and the rest is unexplained. The sample records about 79,000 clones, 90% of which are singletons. Less than 0.35% of the sample goes to the ten largest clones. This specimen consisted of CD4+ or CD8+ T cells sorted from blood, obtained in a trial of the OX40 agonist ivuxolimab. Every receptor here comes from an adult with an advanced solid tumor such as melanoma, head and neck, liver or kidney cancer.

The chain joins TRBV6-6 to TRBJ2-3; 11 bases fit TRBD1. The trim removed 0 bases at V and 5 bases at J, leaving 4 bases unmatched. The CDR3 contains 16 residues. Germline loops: CDR1 MNHNY, CDR2 SVGAGI (reference sequence). DNA of the CDR3: TGTGCCAGCAGTTACTCCGGACAGGGGGCAGGAGATACGCAGTATTTT. Translating it yields CASSYSGQGAGDTQYF.

V usage is TRBV5-1 and J usage is TRBJ1-1; D might be TRBD1 (5 bases). CDR1 and CDR2 from the germline V gene are SGHRS and YFSETQ. V lost 4 bases to trimming and J lost 2 bases, with 15 bases between them. There are 15 residues in the CDR3. The CDR3 reads CASSVRQRNNTEAFF. CDR3 DNA sequence: TGCGCCAGCAGCGTCCGACAGAGAAACAACACTGAAGCTTTCTTT.

The chain uses TRBV5-1 and TRBJ1-5, with unresolved D. V was cut by 4 bases and J by 7 bases, with 15 bases left in between. The length of the CDR3 is 14 residues. Germline CDR1 is SGHRS and CDR2 is YFSETQ. DNA for the CDR3: TGCGCCAGCAGCAGGGAGGGTTTTGGGCAGCCCCAGCATTTT. Translated, it gives CASSREGFGQPQHF.

The genes are TRBV29-1 and TRBJ1-1, with 7 positions matching TRBD1. Germline CDR1 and CDR2: SQVTM and ANQGSEA. CDR3 size: 13 residues. After removal of 7 bases from V and 4 bases from J, the junction contained 9 bases not matched to a gene. In nucleotides, the CDR3 is TGCAGCGGATCGACAGGGTTTTCCACTGAAGCTTTCTTT. This gives the protein CSGSTGFSTEAFF.

The rearrangement uses TRBV29-1 and TRBJ2-1, with D tentatively TRBD1 or TRBD2 (5 bases each). This CDR3 region has 12 residues. The V end lost 4 bases, the J end lost 10 bases, and 14 bases lay between the germline ends. The germline V gene encodes CDR1 SQVTM and CDR2 ANQGSEA. CDR3 loop: CSVVGTDGEQFF. The CDR3 region has the DNA TGCAGCGTTGTAGGGACGGACGGAGAGCAGTTCTTC.

This clone was seen once. This sequence joins TRBV4-1 and TRBJ1-1, with 8 bases aligning to TRBD1. In germline, CDR1 is MGHRA, CDR2 YSYEKL. This CDR3 is 17 amino acids long. V lost 4 bases to trimming and J lost 0 bases; unmatched junction nucleotides: 10. The CDR3 region is CASSLSFRGQMNTEAFF. The CDR3 DNA follows: TGCGCCAGCAGCCTATCTTTCAGGGGGCAAATGAACACTGAAGCTTTCTTT.

The gene calls are TRBV6-5 and TRBJ1-1; D is unresolved. The germline CDR1 and CDR2 sequences are MNHEY and SVGAGI. Trimming removed 2 bases at V and 7 bases at J, with 8 bases between. This CDR3 comprises 12 residues. Written as DNA, the CDR3 is TGTGCCAGCAGTTACAATCCCGGTGAAGCTTTCTTT. Residues: CASSYNPGEAFF.

The J gene is TRBJ2-2, the V gene TRBV5-4; 8 positions match TRBD2. CDR1 and CDR2 (germline): SGHNT, YYREEE (reference sequence). This CDR3 has 17 residues. Unmatched junction bases numbered 9, after V lost 4 bases and J lost 1 base. Written as DNA, the CDR3 is TGTGCCAGCAGCAGGGGAGGGCTAGCGGGGAACACCGGGGAGCTGTTTTTT. It translates to CASSRGGLAGNTGELFF.

The chain has TRBV4-1 and TRBJ1-2, with D tentatively TRBD1 (6 bases). Trimming took 5 bases from V and 5 from J, leaving 12 bases between them. The CDR3 consists of 13 residues. Germline loops: CDR1 MGHRA, CDR2 YSYEKL. The CDR3 DNA reads TGCGCCAGCAGCTCTTACAGGGAATATGGCTACACCTTC. This sequence encodes CASSSYREYGYTF.

The chain joins TRBV4-1 to TRBJ1-1; D unresolved. CDR3 length equals 15 residues. CDR1 and CDR2 (germline): MGHRA, YSYEKL. V was trimmed by 4 bases and J by 0 bases, leaving 12 bases between them. This CDR3 is CASSPILEMNTEAFF. The CDR3 DNA reads TGCGCCAGCAGCCCCATCCTAGAGATGAACACTGAAGCTTTCTTT.

V gene TRBV6-5 combines with J gene TRBJ1-6; D might be TRBD1 (5 bases). Germline assignment: CDR1 MNHEY and CDR2 SVGAGI. Trimming stripped 0 bases from V and 9 bases from J, with 15 bases between. This CDR3 is 16 amino acids long. CDR3 protein: CASSYSGTKGGSPLHF. The CDR3 coding sequence is TGTGCCAGCAGTTACTCAGGGACCAAGGGAGGTTCACCCCTCCACTTT.

This chain links TRBV6-5 with TRBJ2-1; D is possibly TRBD1 (5 bases). CDR3 length: 16 residues. V was clipped by 2 bases and J by 6 bases, with 17 bases between them. CDR1 and CDR2 from the germline V gene are MNHEY and SVGAGI. For the CDR3, the DNA is TGTGCCAGCAGTTACGGGTATAATCATAGGGGCAATGAGCAGTTCTTC. Protein sequence: CASSYGYNHRGNEQFF.

This clone was counted once. This chain links TRBV5-1 with TRBJ2-7; possibly TRBD1 for D (5 bases). Germline CDR1 reads SGHRS; CDR2 reads YFSETQ. The CDR3 is made up of 16 amino acids. With 0 bases removed from V and 0 bases from J, the gap between germline ends came to 13 bases. The CDR3 DNA is TGCGCCAGCAGCTTGGTCGGGCAGGGTAGCTCCTACGAGCAGTACTTC. Amino acids: CASSLVGQGSSYEQYF. Based on the CDR3 plus reference TRBV5-1 and TRBJ2-7, the full variable domain is KAGVTQTPRYLIKTRGQQVTLSCSPISGHRSVSWYQQTPGQGLQFLFEYFSETQRNKGNFPGRFSGRQFSNSRSEMNVSTLELGDSALYLCASSLVGQGSSYEQYFGPGTRLTVT.

This clone turned up a few times. This sequence joins TRBV6-1 and TRBJ1-1; unclear D gene. CDR1 and CDR2 from the germline V gene are MNHNS and SASEGT. The CDR3 has 15 amino acids. V was pared by 2 bases and J by 5 bases, with 15 bases between. The CDR3 here is CASSEIRHMGTEAFF. The CDR3 region has the DNA TGTGCCAGCAGTGAAATAAGGCATATGGGAACTGAAGCTTTCTTT.

J is TRBJ2-7 and V is TRBV14; tentative D call: TRBD1 (6 bases). The CDR3 extends over 16 amino acids. V lost 0 bases and J 3 bases, leaving 15 bases between the germline ends. Looked up from germline, CDR1 is SGHDN and CDR2 is FVKESK. CDR3 region: CASSQDQFGTLYEQYF. CDR3 nucleotide sequence: TGTGCCAGCAGCCAAGATCAATTTGGGACACTCTACGAGCAGTACTTC.

This chain links TRBV11-2 with TRBJ2-7; perhaps TRBD1 as D (6 bases). The CDR3 contains 12 residues. V was clipped by 3 bases and J by 7 bases, with 10 bases between them. The V gene's germline CDR1 is SGHAT and CDR2 FQNNGV. CDR3 bases: TGTGCCAGCAGCTTGGGGGCTCGAGAGCAGTACGTC. Its protein is CASSLGAREQYV.

The chain's CDR3 is CASSDRQKNSPLHF. The CDR3 DNA sequence: TGTGCCAGCAGCGACAGACAGAAGAATTCACCCCTCCACTTT. The chain joins TRBV16 to TRBJ1-6, with D maybe TRBD1 (5 bases). CDR1 KGHSY and CDR2 FQNENV come from the germline V gene. CDR3 length equals 14 residues. Deletions cut 5 bases from V and 7 bases from J, with 12 bases between.

The genes are TRBV2 and TRBJ1-3; D not resolved. The V and J ends lost 1 base and 0 bases respectively, with 16 bases between them. This CDR3 is built from 18 residues. Germline V lookup: CDR1 SNHLY, CDR2 FYNNEI. The CDR3 sequence: CASSEDVGRLYSGNTIYF. In nucleotides, the CDR3 is TGTGCCAGCAGTGAAGATGTGGGCAGGCTATACTCTGGAAACACCATATATTTT.